This TCR beta chain derives from a study of blood T cell repertoires in COVID-19 (dated by TCRdb to about 2020). In the study overall: Collaborator samples came from the United States, Italy and Spain and covered acute and convalescent phases of COVID-19. The sample metadata nearly always contained a de-identified subject ID, COVID-19 status, age in years and sex. Where available, HLA class I and class II types were taken from metadata supplied by the sample provider and were not determined by assay-based typing. The samples were drawn from two sources: the first 160 participants of the ongoing ImmuneRACE study, and 1,000 to 1,500 subjects contributed by 6 global collaborators. The repertoires were made available in a free public database intended to serve as a resource for research on the immune response to SARS-CoV-2. The prospective study material was composed of cDNA or gDNA derived from T cells, B-cell-depleted T cells, or PBMCs. Subjects who had been exposed to COVID-19, were actively infected with it, or had recovered from it provided the deeply sampled blood TCRbeta repertoires that made up the dataset.

The immunoSEQ Assay, a bias-controlled multiplex PCR, was used to amplify TCRbeta CDR3 regions from genomic DNA. In the paper's pipeline: The number of nucleated cells in each sample was estimated by amplification of reference gene primers within the assay. To quantify the absolute abundance of each unique TCRbeta CDR3 rearrangement, sequence reads were collapsed and filtered. For each sample, productive Simpson clonality was calculated as the square root of Simpson's diversity index across productive rearrangements. TCRdb obtained this table from immuneACCESS and retained in-frame rearrangements with V and J assigned. These tables miss some clones; where compared with another copy, unresolved V genes account for less than half of the shortfall, and the remainder is unexplained. The DNA was the basis for D and trimming; V, J and clone size are from that table. Across this sample there are 270,000 or so clones, with about nine tenths seen only once. About 2.7% of the sample goes to the ten largest clones.

Enrolling through a virtual design, the prospective study's participants ranged in age from roughly 18 to 100 years and lived across 20 to 30 United States geographic areas. In the prospective study, participants were assigned to cohorts based on the clinical history participants reported in a screening survey and a study questionnaire. For ImmuneRACE Cohort 3, a participant was defined as recovered based on two consecutive negative NP/OP PCR tests, clearance by a healthcare professional, or resolution of symptoms. Mobile phlebotomists in the prospective study collected whole blood, serum and a nasopharyngeal or oropharyngeal swab from every participant. Additional blood draws and questionnaires over an approximately two-month period could optionally be provided by prospective study participants. Prospective study blood samples were shipped either frozen or at room temperature before DNA extraction.

The CDR3 runs 14 residues from the cysteine to the phenylalanine. The only DNA kept is the CDR3, 42 bases in frame from the first base. V loses 4 bases, J loses 4 bases, and the germline ends lie 14 bases apart. CDR1 and CDR2 (LGHNA, YNFKEQ) derive from the germline V gene. Points the paper makes about the study in general: The quantity of clinical and demographic metadata differed by source and by participant and was supplied without curation.

This clone appeared a single time. Its binding antigen is unknown. No base quality information exists; no much larger clone differs at one position. Sequenced: PBMCs or T cells enriched from blood (not recorded which). This TCR came from a woman in her late teens or twenties who had recovered from COVID-19. The sequence links TRBV4-2 to TRBJ2-7; the D region possibly corresponds to TRBD1 (5 bases align). The nucleotide sequence is TGTGCCAGCAGCCCCTTTGGACACCCTTACGAGCAGTACTTC. Translated, it gives CASSPFGHPYEQYF.